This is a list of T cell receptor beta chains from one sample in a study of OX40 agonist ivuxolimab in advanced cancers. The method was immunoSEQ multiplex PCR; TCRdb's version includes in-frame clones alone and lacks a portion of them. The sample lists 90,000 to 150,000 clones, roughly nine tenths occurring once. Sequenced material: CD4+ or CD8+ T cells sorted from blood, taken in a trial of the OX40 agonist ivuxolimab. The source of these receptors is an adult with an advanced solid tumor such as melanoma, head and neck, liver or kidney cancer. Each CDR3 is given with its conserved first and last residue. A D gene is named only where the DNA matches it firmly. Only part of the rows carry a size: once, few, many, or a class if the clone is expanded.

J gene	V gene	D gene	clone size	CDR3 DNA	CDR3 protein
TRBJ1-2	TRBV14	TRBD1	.	TGTGCCAGCATCCGGGACAGGGAAGGCTATGGCTACACCTTC	CASIRDREGYGYTF
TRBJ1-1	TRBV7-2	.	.	TGTGCCAGCAGCTTACTCCGGATGACTGAAGCTTTCTTT	CASSLLRMTEAFF
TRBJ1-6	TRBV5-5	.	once	TGTGCCAGCAGCTTGGATGGGTTAACCTATAATTCACCCCTCCACTTT	CASSLDGLTYNSPLHF
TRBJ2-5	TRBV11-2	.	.	TGTGCCAGCACCGGCGCCCAAGAGACCCAGTACTTC	CASTGAQETQYF
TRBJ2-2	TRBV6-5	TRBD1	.	TGTGCCAGCAGTTACCGGGACAGGAGCTTGGGCGGGGAGCTGTTTTTT	CASSYRDRSLGGELFF
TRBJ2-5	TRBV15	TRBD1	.	TGTGCCACCAGCAGATCGAGGGGGCGCTTGCAAGAGACCCAGTACTTC	CATSRSRGRLQETQYF
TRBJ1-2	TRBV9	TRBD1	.	TGTGCCAGCAGCCCTCCCGGGACAGGGGGCGCGGGAAGAGTTTTGGGCGCTAACTATGGCTACACCTTC	CASSPPGTGGAGRVLGANYGYTF
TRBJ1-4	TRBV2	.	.	TGTGCCAGCTCGGGGCAGCTAAACGAAAAACTGTTTTTT	CASSGQLNEKLFF
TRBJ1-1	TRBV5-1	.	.	TGCGCCAGCAGCTTGGCCGTCTCGGGAGGCACTGAAGCTTTCTTT	CASSLAVSGGTEAFF
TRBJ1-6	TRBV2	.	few	TGTGCCAGCCGCGTTACGGATTCACCCCTCCACTTT	CASRVTDSPLHF
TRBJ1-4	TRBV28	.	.	TGTGCCAGCAAGAAGACAGCCCTTAATCAAAAACTGTTTTTT	CASKKTALNQKLFF
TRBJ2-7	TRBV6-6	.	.	TGTGCCAGCAGTTACGAAGTCTACGAGCAGTACTTC	CASSYEVYEQYF
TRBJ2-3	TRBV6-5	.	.	TGTGCCACTGTAGAACAGGGACGCACAGATACGCAGTATTTT	CATVEQGRTDTQYF